The 27 T cell receptor beta chains given below trace back to one sample, sequenced in a study of T cell changes during pregnancy in multiple sclerosis. Generated by immunoSEQ multiplex PCR, the TCRdb table keeps only in-frame clones and is missing some. This table has 55,000 to 70,000 clones, 75% to 90% appearing once. Source: peripheral blood, taken after pregnancy. The receptors originated from a female donor with multiple sclerosis, enrolled in a pregnancy study.

The V call is TRBV19, the J call TRBJ2-7; a weak D match, TRBD1 (5 bases). Germline CDR1 reads LNHDA; CDR2 reads SQIVND (reference sequence). Trimming left V 6 bases short and J 3 bases short, with 12 bases between. The CDR3 is 13 amino acids. The CDR3 DNA sequence: TGTGCCAGTAGGGGGCGGAACAACTACGAGCAGTACTTC. It encodes CASRGRNNYEQYF. Based on the CDR3 plus reference TRBV19 and TRBJ2-7, the full variable domain is DGGITQSPKYLFRKEGQNVTLSCEQNLNHDAMYWYRQDPGQGLRLIYYSQIVNDFQKGDIAEGYSVSREKKESFPLTVTSAQKNPTAFYLCASRGRNNYEQYFGPGTRLTVT.

The rearrangement links TRBV28 to TRBJ1-1, with D uncertain. The germline gives CDR1 MDHEN, CDR2 SYDVKM. The V and J ends lost 6 bases and 11 bases respectively, with 10 bases between them. The CDR3 is made up of 10 amino acids. The CDR3 sequence is CASSRRRAFF. The CDR3, as DNA: TGTGCCAGCAGCCGTCGGCGGGCTTTCTTT.

The chain employs TRBV5-6 and TRBJ1-2; 7 bases are a match to TRBD1. The CDR3 length is 13 residues. The germline gives CDR1 SGHDT, CDR2 YYEEEE. With V trimmed by 4 bases and J by 7 bases, 7 bases remained unmatched. The DNA for the CDR3 is TGTGCCAGCAGCCCGGACAGGATGGGTGGCTACACCTTC. It encodes CASSPDRMGGYTF.

V is TRBV2 and J is TRBJ1-3; TRBD1 is a possible D gene (6 bases). The CDR3 is 15 amino acids. CDR1 SNHLY and CDR2 FYNNEI come from the germline V gene. V lost 4 bases, J lost 7 bases, and 17 bases lay in between. The CDR3 DNA is TGTGCCAGCAGTGCAACCCGGACAGACCGGAACACCATATATTTT. This sequence encodes CASSATRTDRNTIYF.

The chain employs TRBV30 and TRBJ2-1; TRBD2 matches 10 bases. This CDR3 contains 15 residues. Germline values: CDR1 GTSNPN, CDR2 SVGIG (reference sequence). Trimming removed 4 bases from V and 10 bases from J; junction bases left unmatched: 13. The CDR3 coding sequence is TGTGCCTGGACCCAAGAACTAGCGGGATTACAGGAGCAGTTCTTC. Protein: CAWTQELAGLQEQFF. Filled out from reference TRBV30 and TRBJ2-1, the complete variable domain reads SQTIHQWPATLVQPVGSPLSLECTVEGTSNPNLYWYRQAAGRGLQLLFYSVGIGQISSEVPQNLSASRPQDRQFILSSKKLLLSDSGFYLCAWTQELAGLQEQFFGPGTRLTVL.

The V call is TRBV6-4, the J call TRBJ2-3, with 12 bases matching TRBD1. The CDR3 extends over 15 amino acids. Losses at the gene ends were 2 bases for V and 4 bases for J; bases not matched to a gene: 1. Germline-derived CDR1 and CDR2 are MRHNA and SNTAGT. The CDR3 protein is CASSDGTGGADTQYF. DNA for the CDR3: TGTGCCAGCAGTGACGGGACAGGGGGCGCAGATACGCAGTATTTT.

The rearrangement joins TRBV6-5 to TRBJ1-6; the D is unclear. Trimming left V 2 bases short and J 7 bases short, with 6 bases between. This CDR3 region has 13 residues. The germline gives CDR1 MNHEY, CDR2 SVGAGI. CDR3 sequence: CASSYSANSPLHF. Here the CDR3 DNA reads TGTGCCAGCAGTTACAGCGCCAATTCACCCCTCCACTTT.

The chain is built from TRBV6-1 and TRBJ1-6; D is unresolved. CDR3 length: 15 amino acids. Trimming pared 2 bases from V and 7 bases from J, leaving 12 bases between. The V gene's germline CDR1 is MNHNS and CDR2 SASEGT. CDR3 coding DNA: TGTGCCAGCAGTGAATGGTCGCGACTAAATTCACCCCTCCACTTT. This sequence encodes CASSEWSRLNSPLHF.

The chain has TRBV27 and TRBJ1-1; D is unclear. Germline CDR1 MNHEY, CDR2 SMNVEV (reference sequence). V gave up 5 bases and J gave up 1 base, with 5 bases separating them. The CDR3 length is 12 residues. This chain's CDR3 is CASSTGNTEAFF. CDR3 DNA: TGTGCCAGCAGTACGGGGAACACTGAAGCTTTCTTT.

The chain recombines TRBV2 with TRBJ1-1; D not certain. Trimming pared 5 bases from V and 0 bases from J, leaving 10 bases between. This CDR3 has 14 residues. Germline V gene lookup returns CDR1 SNHLY and CDR2 FYNNEI. The CDR3: CASSLAGMNTEAFF. The CDR3 DNA sequence: TGTGCCAGCAGTTTGGCGGGAATGAACACTGAAGCTTTCTTT. Full variable domain (remainder filled in from reference TRBV2 and TRBJ1-1): EPEVTQTPSHQVTQMGQEVILRCVPISNHLYFYWYRQILGQKVEFLVSFYNNEISEKSEIFDDQFSVERPDGSNFTLKIRSTKLEDSAMYFCASSLAGMNTEAFFGQGTRLTVV.

The chain has TRBV4-3 and TRBJ2-1; D gene uncertain. V lost 1 base and J lost 5, with 15 bases in between. The CDR3 totals 16 residues. Germline V gene data show CDR1 as LGHNA and CDR2 as YSLEER. This chain's CDR3 is CASSQGLAVPNNEQFF. CDR3 bases: TGCGCCAGCAGCCAAGGGCTCGCAGTGCCAAACAATGAGCAGTTCTTC.

The rearrangement uses TRBV7-9 and TRBJ2-5; D is perhaps TRBD2 (6 bases). Trimming took off 5 bases at V and 2 bases at J, with 21 bases between the two ends. The CDR3 runs to 17 residues. CDR1 is SEHNR and CDR2 is FQNEAQ in the germline V gene (reference sequence). DNA for the CDR3: TGTGCCAGCAGCCACGGGGTTTACCGGGAGTTTCAAGAGACCCAGTACTTC. It encodes CASSHGVYREFQETQYF.

V usage is TRBV4-1 and J usage is TRBJ1-6, with TRBD1 identical over 9 bases. CDR3 length equals 16 residues. V lost 4 bases and J lost 4; bases outside the gene matches: 5. Germline V CDR1 and CDR2: MGHRA, YSYEKL. DNA for the CDR3: TGCGCCAGCAGCCCGGAACAGGGGGCGTATAATTCACCCCTCCACTTT. It specifies CASSPEQGAYNSPLHF.

Only one count was recorded for this clone. Mismatch with germline at one junction end may stem from a read error. This chain connects TRBV6-4 to TRBJ1-1, with D possibly being TRBD1 (6 bases). CDR3 length equals 13 residues. Germline CDR1 and CDR2: MRHNA and SNTAGT. CDR3 sequence (DNA): TGTGCCAGCAGTGACCGGGACAACACTGAGGCTTTCTTT. Its protein is CASSDRDNTEAFF.

The rearrangement joins TRBV6-6 to TRBJ2-2, with 9 bases matching TRBD1. Germline values: CDR1 MNHNY, CDR2 SVGAGI (reference sequence). CDR3 size: 16 residues. Germline trimming cut 4 bases from V and 7 bases from J; bases unmatched to any gene: 10. The CDR3 loop is CASSSRQGVGGGELFF. The DNA of the CDR3 is TGTGCCAGCAGTTCACGACAGGGGGTGGGTGGCGGGGAGCTGTTTTTT.

The chain combines TRBV7-9 with TRBJ2-6, with unresolved D. Germline CDR1 SEHNR, CDR2 FQNEAQ (reference sequence). This CDR3 comprises 13 residues. V gave up 7 bases and J gave up 4 bases, with 8 bases separating them. CDR3 in DNA: TGTGCCAGCACCCCACTGGGGGCCAACGTCCTGACTTTC. Translation gives CASTPLGANVLTF.

V and J are TRBV5-1 and TRBJ1-2; D is perhaps TRBD1 (5 bases). The CDR3 spans 14 residues. Germline V gene data show CDR1 as SGHRS and CDR2 as YFSETQ. V was shortened by 4 bases and J by 8 bases, with 18 bases between the two germline ends. The CDR3 nucleotides read TGCGCCAGCAGCCTGCCGGACACGGTGGGGGGCTACACCTTC. It yields the protein CASSLPDTVGGYTF.

The V call is TRBV18, the J call TRBJ2-1; the D gene is possibly TRBD2 (5 bases). In germline, CDR1 is KGHSH, CDR2 LQKENI. The CDR3 has 15 amino acids. With 2 bases removed from V and 0 bases from J, the gap between germline ends came to 8 bases. As DNA, the CDR3 is TGTGCCAGCTCACCAGGACTGAGCTCCTACAATGAGCAGTTCTTC. Its translation is CASSPGLSSYNEQFF.

The rearrangement uses TRBV6-1 and TRBJ1-6, with TRBD1 matching over 8 bases. Germline lookup yields CDR1 MNHNS and CDR2 SASEGT. The CDR3 length is 14 residues. V lost 6 bases to trimming and J lost 7 bases; unmatched junction nucleotides: 5. The CDR3 is CASRDRVGNSPLHF. As DNA, the CDR3 is TGTGCCAGCAGGGACAGGGTTGGAAATTCACCCCTCCACTTT.

J is TRBJ1-1 and V is TRBV4-1; 8 positions agree with TRBD1. Germline loops: CDR1 MGHRA, CDR2 YSYEKL. Losses at the gene ends were 2 bases for V and 1 base for J; bases not matched to a gene: 3. The CDR3 length is 15 residues. In DNA, the CDR3 is TGCGCCAGCAGCCAATCGGGGACAGGGAACACTGAAGCTTTCTTT. This codes for CASSQSGTGNTEAFF.

This sequence joins TRBV11-2 and TRBJ2-3; tentative D call: TRBD2 (5 bases). Trimming shortened V by 5 bases and J by 4 bases, and 13 bases separated the two germline ends. Germline V gene lookup returns CDR1 SGHAT and CDR2 FQNNGV. This CDR3 spans 14 amino acids. The CDR3 sequence: CASSPGKDSDTQYF. The DNA of the CDR3 is TGTGCCAGCAGCCCCGGGAAAGACTCAGATACGCAGTATTTT.

This chain uses TRBV18 with TRBJ2-1; 7 bases match TRBD1. Trimming removed 0 bases from V and 8 bases from J; junction bases left unmatched: 10. CDR1 and CDR2 from the germline V gene are KGHSH and LQKENI. The CDR3 is made up of 16 amino acids. This chain's CDR3 is CASSPPGTGVTDEQFF. CDR3 sequence (DNA): TGTGCCAGCTCACCACCAGGTACAGGGGTCACGGATGAGCAGTTCTTC.

The chain has TRBV4-3 and TRBJ2-3, with 8 bases that match TRBD1. V shed 4 bases, J shed 4 bases, and the junction held 4 bases outside the gene matches. Germline V CDR1 and CDR2: LGHNA, YSLEER. The length of the CDR3 is 14 residues. In DNA, the CDR3 is TGCGCCAGCAGCCCTGGACAGGGATCAGATACGCAGTATTTT. Translating gives CASSPGQGSDTQYF.

The chain joins TRBV10-3 to TRBJ2-1, with a weak D call TRBD2 (6 bases). Germline CDR1 reads ENHRY; CDR2 reads SYGVKD. The CDR3 is made up of 15 amino acids. Trimming left V 2 bases short and J 6 bases short, with 14 bases between. The chain's CDR3 is CAISERVAVFNEQFF. As DNA, the CDR3 is TGTGCCATCAGTGAGCGAGTAGCGGTCTTCAATGAGCAGTTCTTC.

This clone was counted between two and nine times. The chain is built from TRBV28 and TRBJ1-1; D perhaps matches TRBD1 (5 bases). Germline CDR1 is MDHEN and CDR2 is SYDVKM. Trimming removed 3 bases from V and 3 bases from J, with 14 bases in between. The CDR3 contains 15 residues. CDR3 protein: CASSLSGGFYTEAFF. DNA for the CDR3: TGTGCCAGCAGTTTGAGTGGGGGGTTTTACACTGAAGCTTTCTTT.

The J gene is TRBJ2-7, the V gene TRBV25-1; 10 bases are a match to TRBD2. Germline V gene data show CDR1 as MGHDK and CDR2 as SYGVNS. Trimming took 10 bases from V and 2 from J; bases not matched to a gene: 5. The CDR3 is made up of 13 amino acids. CDR3 sequence reads: CATSLAGAYEQYF. The CDR3 bases are TGTGCCACCTCGCTAGCGGGGGCCTACGAGCAGTACTTC.

The CDR3 coding sequence is TGTGCCAGTAGTATGGGGGGATATGGCTACACCTTC. It codes for CASSMGGYGYTF. V and J are TRBV19 and TRBJ1-2; D possibly corresponds to TRBD1 (5 bases). This CDR3 is built from 12 residues. The germline V gene has CDR1 LNHDA and CDR2 SQIVND (reference sequence). V lost 3 bases and J 5 bases, leaving 7 bases between the germline ends.